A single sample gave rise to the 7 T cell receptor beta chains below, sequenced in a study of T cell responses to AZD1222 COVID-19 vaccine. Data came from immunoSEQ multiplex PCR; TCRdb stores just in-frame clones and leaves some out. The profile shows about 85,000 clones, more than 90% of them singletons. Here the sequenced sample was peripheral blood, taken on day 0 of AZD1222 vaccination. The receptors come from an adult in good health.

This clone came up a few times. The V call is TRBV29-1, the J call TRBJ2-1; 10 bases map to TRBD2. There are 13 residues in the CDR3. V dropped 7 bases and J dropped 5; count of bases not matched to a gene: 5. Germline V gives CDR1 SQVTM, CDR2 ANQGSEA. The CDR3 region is CSAPAGGNNEQFF. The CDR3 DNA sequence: TGCAGCGCTCCAGCGGGGGGGAACAATGAGCAGTTCTTC.

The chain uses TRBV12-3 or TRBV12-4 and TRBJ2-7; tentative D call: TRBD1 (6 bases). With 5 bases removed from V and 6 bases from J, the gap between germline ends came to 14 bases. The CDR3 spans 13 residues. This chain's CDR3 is CASSLNRESEQYF. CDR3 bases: TGTGCCAGCAGTCTCAACAGGGAATCCGAGCAGTACTTC.

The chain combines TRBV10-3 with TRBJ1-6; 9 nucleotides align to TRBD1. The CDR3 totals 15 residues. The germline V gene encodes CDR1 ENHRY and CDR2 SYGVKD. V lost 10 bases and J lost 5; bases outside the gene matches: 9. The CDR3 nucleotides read TGTGCCACCGAAGGAACAGGGGGCCATAATTCACCCCTCCACTTT. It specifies CATEGTGGHNSPLHF.

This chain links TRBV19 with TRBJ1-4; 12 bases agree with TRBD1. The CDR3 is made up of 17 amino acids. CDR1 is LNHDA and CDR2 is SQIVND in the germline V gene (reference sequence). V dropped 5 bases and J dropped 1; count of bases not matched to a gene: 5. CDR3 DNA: TGTGCCAGTAGTGGGACAGGGGGCGTAGGAACTAATGAAAAACTGTTTTTT. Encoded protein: CASSGTGGVGTNEKLFF. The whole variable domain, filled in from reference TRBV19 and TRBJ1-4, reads DGGITQSPKYLFRKEGQNVTLSCEQNLNHDAMYWYRQDPGQGLRLIYYSQIVNDFQKGDIAEGYSVSREKKESFPLTVTSAQKNPTAFYLCASSGTGGVGTNEKLFFGSGTQLSVL.

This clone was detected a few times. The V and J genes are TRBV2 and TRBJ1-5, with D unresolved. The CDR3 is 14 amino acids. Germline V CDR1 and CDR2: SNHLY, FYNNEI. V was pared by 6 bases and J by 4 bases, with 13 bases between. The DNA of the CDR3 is TGTGCCAGCAGCTACAGCTCCGAGAATCAGCCCCAGCATTTT. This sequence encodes CASSYSSENQPQHF.

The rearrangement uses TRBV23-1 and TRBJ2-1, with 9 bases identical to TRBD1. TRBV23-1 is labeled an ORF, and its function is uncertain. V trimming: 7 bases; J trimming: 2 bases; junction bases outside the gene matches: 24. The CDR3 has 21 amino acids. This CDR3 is CASTQQRNHRPGQGTYNEQFF. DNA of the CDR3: TGCGCCAGCACCCAACAACGCAACCACCGCCCTGGACAGGGGACCTACAATGAGCAGTTCTTC.

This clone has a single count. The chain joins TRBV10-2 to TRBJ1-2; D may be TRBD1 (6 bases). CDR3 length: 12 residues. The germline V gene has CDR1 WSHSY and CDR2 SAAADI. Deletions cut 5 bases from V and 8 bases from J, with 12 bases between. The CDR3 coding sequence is TGCGCCAGCAGTTCACAGGGTGGGGGCTACACCTTC. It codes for CASSSQGGGYTF.